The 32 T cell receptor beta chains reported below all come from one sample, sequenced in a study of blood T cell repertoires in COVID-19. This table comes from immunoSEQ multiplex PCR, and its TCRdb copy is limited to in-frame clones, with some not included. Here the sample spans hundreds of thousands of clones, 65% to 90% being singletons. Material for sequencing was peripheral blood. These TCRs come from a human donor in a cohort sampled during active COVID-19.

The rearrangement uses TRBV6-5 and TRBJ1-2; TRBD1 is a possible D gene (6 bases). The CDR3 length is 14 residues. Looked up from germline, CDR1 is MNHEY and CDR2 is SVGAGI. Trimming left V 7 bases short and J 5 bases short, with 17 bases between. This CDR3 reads CASKGGAGVYGYTF. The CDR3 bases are TGTGCCAGCAAGGGGGGGGCGGGAGTATATGGCTACACCTTC.

The CDR3 coding sequence is TGTGCCAGCAGTTACTCGAGGGCAAAAACTGAAGCTTTCTTT. It encodes CASSYSRAKTEAFF. The chain has TRBV6-5 and TRBJ1-1; D is unresolved. The CDR3 length is 14 residues. Germline-derived CDR1 and CDR2 are MNHEY and SVGAGI. V dropped 0 bases and J dropped 5 bases, with 10 bases sitting between them.

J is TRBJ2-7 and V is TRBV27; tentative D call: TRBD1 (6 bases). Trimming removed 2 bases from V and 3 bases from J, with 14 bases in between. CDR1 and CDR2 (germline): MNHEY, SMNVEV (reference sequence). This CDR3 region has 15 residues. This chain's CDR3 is CASSLATGRFYEQYF. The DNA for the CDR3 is TGTGCCAGCAGTTTAGCGACAGGACGGTTCTACGAGCAGTACTTC.

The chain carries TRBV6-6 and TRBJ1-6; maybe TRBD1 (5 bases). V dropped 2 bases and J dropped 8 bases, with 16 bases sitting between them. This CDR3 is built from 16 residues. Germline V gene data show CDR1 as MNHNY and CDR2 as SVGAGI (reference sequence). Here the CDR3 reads CASSYGGVTHDSPLHF. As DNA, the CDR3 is TGTGCCAGCAGTTACGGAGGGGTGACGCATGATTCACCCCTCCACTTT.

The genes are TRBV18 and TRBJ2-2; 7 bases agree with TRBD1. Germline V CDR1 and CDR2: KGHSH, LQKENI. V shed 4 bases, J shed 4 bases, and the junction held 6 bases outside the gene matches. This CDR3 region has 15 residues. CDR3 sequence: CASSQRQGPTGELFF. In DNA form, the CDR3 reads TGTGCCAGCTCACAGCGACAGGGTCCCACCGGGGAGCTGTTTTTT.

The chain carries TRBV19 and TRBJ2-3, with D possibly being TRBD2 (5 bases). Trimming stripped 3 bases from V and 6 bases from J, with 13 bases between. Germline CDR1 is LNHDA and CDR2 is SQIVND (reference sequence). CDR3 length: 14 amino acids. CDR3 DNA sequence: TGTGCCAGTAGTATGAGCGGCCCGAGGGATACGCAGTATTTT. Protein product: CASSMSGPRDTQYF.

The CDR3 protein is CASRLDPTTGTGERGRTTQYF. CDR3 nucleotides: TGTGCAAGTCGCTTAGACCCCACGACGGGGACAGGGGAGCGGGGTCGGACGACCCAGTACTTC. The gene calls are TRBV12-2 and TRBJ2-5; TRBD1, the table's D call, was not compared with the DNA. TRBV12-2 is a listed pseudogene. The CDR3 length is 21 residues.

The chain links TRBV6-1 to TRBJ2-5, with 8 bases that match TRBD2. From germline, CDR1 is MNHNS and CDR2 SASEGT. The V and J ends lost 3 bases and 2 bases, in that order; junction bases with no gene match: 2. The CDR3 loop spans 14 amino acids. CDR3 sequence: CASSELAGQETQYF. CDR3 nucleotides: TGTGCCAGCAGTGAGTTAGCGGGACAAGAGACCCAGTACTTC.

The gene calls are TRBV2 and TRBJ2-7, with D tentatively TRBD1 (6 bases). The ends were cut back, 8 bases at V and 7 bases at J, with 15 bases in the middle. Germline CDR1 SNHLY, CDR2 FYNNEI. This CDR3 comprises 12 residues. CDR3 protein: CASSTGVREQYF. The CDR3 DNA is TGTGCCAGCTCGACAGGTGTACGTGAGCAGTACTTC.

The CDR3 spells CATSRDLPSRNGELFF. The CDR3 nucleotides are TGTGCCACCAGCAGAGATCTACCGTCCAGGAACGGGGAGCTGTTTTTT. The V and J genes are TRBV15 and TRBJ2-2; no clear D. With 0 bases removed from V and 7 bases from J, the gap between germline ends came to 15 bases. Per the germline V gene, CDR1 is LNHNV and CDR2 is YYDKDF (reference sequence). CDR3 length equals 16 residues.

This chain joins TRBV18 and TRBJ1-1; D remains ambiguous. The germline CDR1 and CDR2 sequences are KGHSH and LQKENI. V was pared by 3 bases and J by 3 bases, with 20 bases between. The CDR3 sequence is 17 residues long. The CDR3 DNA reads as TGTGCCAGCTCACCTTATCAACTTAGTCCCTATGACACTGAAGCTTTCTTT. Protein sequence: CASSPYQLSPYDTEAFF.

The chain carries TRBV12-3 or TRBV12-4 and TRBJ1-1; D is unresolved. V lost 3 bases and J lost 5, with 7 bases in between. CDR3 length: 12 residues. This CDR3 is CASSFGKTEAFF. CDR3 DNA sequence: TGTGCCAGCAGTTTCGGGAAAACTGAAGCTTTCTTT.

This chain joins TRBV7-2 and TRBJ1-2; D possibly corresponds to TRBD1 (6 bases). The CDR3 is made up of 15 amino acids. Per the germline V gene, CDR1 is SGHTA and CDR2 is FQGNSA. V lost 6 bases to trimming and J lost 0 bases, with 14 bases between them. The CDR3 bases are TGTGCCAGCAGGCAAACCGGGACAACTAACTATGGCTACACCTTC. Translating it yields CASRQTGTTNYGYTF. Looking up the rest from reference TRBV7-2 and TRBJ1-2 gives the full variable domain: GAGVSQSPSNKVTEKGKDVELRCDPISGHTALYWYRQSLGQGLEFLIYFQGNSAPDKSGLPSDRFSAERTGGSVSTLTIQRTQQEDSAVYLCASRQTGTTNYGYTFGSGTRLTVV.

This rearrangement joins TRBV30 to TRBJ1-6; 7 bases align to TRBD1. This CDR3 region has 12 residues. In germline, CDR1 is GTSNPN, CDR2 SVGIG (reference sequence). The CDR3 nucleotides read TGTGCGACAGGGAGAGATAATTCACCCCTCCACTTT. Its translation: CATGRDNSPLHF.

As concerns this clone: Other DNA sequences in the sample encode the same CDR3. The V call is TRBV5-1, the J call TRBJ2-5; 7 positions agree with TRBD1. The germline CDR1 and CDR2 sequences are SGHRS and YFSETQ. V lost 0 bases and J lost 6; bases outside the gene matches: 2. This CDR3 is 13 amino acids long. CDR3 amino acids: CASSLGQGQTQYF. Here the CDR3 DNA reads TGCGCCAGCAGCTTGGGACAGGGACAGACCCAGTACTTC.

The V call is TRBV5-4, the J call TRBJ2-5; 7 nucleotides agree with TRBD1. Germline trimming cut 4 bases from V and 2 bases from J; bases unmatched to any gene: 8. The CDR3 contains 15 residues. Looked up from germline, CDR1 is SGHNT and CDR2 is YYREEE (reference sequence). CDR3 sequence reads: CASSRDSNPQETQYF. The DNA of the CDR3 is TGTGCCAGCAGCCGGGACAGCAACCCGCAAGAGACCCAGTACTTC.

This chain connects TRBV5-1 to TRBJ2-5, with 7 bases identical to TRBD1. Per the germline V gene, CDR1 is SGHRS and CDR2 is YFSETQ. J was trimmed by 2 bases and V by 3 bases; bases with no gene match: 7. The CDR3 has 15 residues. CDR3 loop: CASSYGQVDQETQYF. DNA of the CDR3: TGCGCCAGCAGCTACGGACAGGTCGATCAAGAGACCCAGTACTTC.

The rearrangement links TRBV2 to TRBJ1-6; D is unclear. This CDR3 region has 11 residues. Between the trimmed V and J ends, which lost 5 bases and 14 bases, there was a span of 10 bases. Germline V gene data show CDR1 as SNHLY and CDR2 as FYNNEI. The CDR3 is CASSLEVSLHF. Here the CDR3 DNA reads TGTGCCAGCAGTCTCGAGGTATCCCTCCACTTT.

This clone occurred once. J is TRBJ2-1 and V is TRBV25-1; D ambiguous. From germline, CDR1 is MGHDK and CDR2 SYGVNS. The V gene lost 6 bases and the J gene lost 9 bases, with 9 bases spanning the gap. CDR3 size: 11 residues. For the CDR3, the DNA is TGTGCCAGCAGGCTCGGTGGTGAGCAGTTCTTC. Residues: CASRLGGEQFF.

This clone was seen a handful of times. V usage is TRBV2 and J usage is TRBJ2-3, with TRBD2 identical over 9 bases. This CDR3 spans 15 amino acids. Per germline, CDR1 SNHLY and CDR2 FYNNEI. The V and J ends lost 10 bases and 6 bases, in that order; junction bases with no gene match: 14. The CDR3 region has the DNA TGTGCCAAAGGGGGGCTAGCGGGACGGTGGGATACGCAGTATTTT. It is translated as CAKGGLAGRWDTQYF.

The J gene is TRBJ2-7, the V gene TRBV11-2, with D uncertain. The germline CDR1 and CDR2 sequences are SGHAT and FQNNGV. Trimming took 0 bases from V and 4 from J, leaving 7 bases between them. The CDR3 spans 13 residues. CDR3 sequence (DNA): TGTGCCAGCAGCTTAGAGTCTAGGTACGAGCAGTACTTC. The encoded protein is CASSLESRYEQYF.

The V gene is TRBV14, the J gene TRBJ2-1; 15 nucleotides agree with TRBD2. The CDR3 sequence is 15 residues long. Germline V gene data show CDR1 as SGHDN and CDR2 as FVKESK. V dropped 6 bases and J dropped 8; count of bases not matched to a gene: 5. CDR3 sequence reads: CASRRTSGRADEQFF. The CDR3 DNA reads TGTGCCAGCAGAAGGACTAGCGGGAGGGCCGATGAGCAGTTCTTC.

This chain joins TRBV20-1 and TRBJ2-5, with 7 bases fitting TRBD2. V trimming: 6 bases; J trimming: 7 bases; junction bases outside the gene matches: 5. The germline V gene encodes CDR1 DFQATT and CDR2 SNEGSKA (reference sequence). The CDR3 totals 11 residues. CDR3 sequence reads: CSAGEGVTQYF. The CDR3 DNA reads TGCAGTGCGGGGGAGGGCGTGACCCAGTACTTC.

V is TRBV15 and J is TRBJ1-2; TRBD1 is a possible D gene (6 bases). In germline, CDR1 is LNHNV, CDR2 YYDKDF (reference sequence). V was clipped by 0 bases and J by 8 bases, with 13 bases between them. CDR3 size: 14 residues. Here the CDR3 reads CATSRDARGGGYTF. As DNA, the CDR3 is TGTGCCACCAGCAGAGATGCGCGGGGGGGCGGCTACACCTTC. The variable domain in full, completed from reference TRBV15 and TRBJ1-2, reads DAMVIQNPRYQVTQFGKPVTLSCSQTLNHNVMYWYQQKSSQAPKLLFHYYDKDFNNEADTPDNFQSRRPNTSFCFLDIRSPGLGDTAMYLCATSRDARGGGYTFGSGTRLTVV.

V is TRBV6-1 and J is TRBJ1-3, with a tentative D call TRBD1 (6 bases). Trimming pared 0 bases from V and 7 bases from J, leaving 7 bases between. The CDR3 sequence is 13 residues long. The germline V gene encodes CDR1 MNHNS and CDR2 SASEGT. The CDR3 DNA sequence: TGTGCCAGCAGTGAAGCGGGGGCTAACACCATATATTTT. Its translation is CASSEAGANTIYF.

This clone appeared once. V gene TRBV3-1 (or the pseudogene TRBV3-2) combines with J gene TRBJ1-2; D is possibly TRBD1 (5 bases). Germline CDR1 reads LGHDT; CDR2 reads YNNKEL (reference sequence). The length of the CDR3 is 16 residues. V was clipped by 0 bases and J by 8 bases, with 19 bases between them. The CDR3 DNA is TGTGCCAGCAGCCAAGATCATGCGGGGGGACGACTCGGCTACACCTTC. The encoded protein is CASSQDHAGGRLGYTF.

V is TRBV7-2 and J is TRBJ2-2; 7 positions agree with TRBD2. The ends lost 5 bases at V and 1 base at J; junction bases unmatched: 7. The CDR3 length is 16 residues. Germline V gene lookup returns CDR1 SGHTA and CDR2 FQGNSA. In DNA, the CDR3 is TGTGCCAGCAGCGGTAAGAGCGGGAAGAACACCGGGGAGCTGTTTTTT. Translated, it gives CASSGKSGKNTGELFF.

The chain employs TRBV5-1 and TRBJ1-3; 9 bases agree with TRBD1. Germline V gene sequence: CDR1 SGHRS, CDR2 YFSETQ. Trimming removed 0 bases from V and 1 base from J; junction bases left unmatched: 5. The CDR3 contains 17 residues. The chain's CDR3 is CASSLASGTGSGNTIYF. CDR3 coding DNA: TGCGCCAGCAGCTTGGCTTCCGGGACAGGGTCTGGAAACACCATATATTTT.

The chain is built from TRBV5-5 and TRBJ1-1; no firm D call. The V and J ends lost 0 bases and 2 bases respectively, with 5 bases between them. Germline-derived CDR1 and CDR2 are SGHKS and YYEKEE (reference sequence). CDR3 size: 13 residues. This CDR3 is CASSLERNTEAFF. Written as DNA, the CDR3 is TGTGCCAGCAGCTTGGAGAGAAACACTGAAGCTTTCTTT.

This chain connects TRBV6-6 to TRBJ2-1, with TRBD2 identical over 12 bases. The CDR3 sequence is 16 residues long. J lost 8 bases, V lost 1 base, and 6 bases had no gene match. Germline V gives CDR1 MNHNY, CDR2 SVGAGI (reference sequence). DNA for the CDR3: TGTGCCAGCAGTTACTTACCGGGACTAGCGGGTTATGAGCAGTTCTTC. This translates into CASSYLPGLAGYEQFF.

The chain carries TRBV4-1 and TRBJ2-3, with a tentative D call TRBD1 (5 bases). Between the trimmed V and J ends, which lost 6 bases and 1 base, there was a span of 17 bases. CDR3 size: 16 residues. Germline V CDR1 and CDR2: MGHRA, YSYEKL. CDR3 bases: TGCGCCAGCAGTCCCGTTGGGGCGGAGCGCACAGATACGCAGTATTTT. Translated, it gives CASSPVGAERTDTQYF.

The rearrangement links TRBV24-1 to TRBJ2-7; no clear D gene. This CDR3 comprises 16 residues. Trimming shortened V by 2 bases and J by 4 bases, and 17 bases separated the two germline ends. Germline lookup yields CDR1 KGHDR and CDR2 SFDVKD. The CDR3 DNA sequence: TGTGCCACCAGTGATTCCCAACGATCCTCGCGTTACGAGCAGTACTTC. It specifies CATSDSQRSSRYEQYF.